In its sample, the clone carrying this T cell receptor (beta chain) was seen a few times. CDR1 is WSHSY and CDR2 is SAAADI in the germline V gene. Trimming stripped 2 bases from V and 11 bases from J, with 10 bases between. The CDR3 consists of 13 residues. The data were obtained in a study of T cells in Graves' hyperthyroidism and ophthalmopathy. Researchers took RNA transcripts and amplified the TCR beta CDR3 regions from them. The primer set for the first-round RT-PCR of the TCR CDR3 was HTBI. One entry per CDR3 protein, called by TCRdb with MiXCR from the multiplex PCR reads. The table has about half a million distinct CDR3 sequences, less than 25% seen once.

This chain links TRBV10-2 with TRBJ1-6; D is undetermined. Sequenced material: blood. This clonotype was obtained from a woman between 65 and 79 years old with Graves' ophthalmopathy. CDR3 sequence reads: CASSEGGGTPLHF. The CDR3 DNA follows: TGCGCCAGCAGTGAGGGAGGAGGGACACCCCTCCACTTT.